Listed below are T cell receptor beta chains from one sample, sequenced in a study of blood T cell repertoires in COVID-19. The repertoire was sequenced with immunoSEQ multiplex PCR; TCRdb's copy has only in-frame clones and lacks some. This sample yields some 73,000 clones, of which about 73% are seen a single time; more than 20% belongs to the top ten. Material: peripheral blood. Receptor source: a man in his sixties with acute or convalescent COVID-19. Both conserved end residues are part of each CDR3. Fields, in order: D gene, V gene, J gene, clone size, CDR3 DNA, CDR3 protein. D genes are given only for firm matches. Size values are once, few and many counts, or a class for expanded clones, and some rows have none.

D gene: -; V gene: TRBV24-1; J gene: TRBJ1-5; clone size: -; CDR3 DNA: TGTGCCACCAGTGATTCCCGATCGGGCAATCAGCCCCAGCATTTT; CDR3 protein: CATSDSRSGNQPQHF
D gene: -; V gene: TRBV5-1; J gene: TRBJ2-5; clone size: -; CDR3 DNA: TGCGCCAGCTCCGGGGACCAAGAGACCCAGTACTTC; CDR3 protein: CASSGDQETQYF
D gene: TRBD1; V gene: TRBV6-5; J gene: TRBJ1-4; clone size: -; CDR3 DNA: TGTGCCAGCAGTTACCAAGGGACAGGGATTGAAAAACTGTTTTTT; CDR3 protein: CASSYQGTGIEKLFF
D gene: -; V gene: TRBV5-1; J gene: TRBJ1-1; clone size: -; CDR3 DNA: TGCGCCAGCAGCTTGGTACAGGGCGGTGAAGCTTTCTTT; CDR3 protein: CASSLVQGGEAFF
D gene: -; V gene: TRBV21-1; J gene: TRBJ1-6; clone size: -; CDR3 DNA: TGTACCAGCAGAAAGCGGCTAGCTACACATACATCATATTCACCCCTCCACTTT; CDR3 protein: CTSRKRLATHTSYSPLHF
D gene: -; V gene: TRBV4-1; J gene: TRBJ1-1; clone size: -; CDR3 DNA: TGCGCCAGCAGCCAAGTCACGTTAGCCACTGAAGCTTTCTTT; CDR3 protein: CASSQVTLATEAFF
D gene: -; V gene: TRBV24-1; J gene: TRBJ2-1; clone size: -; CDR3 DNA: TGTGCCACCAGTGATTTTGAGGAGGCGGCCTACAATGAGCAGTTCTTC; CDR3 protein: CATSDFEEAAYNEQFF
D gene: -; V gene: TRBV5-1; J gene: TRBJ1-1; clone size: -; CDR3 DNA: TGCGCCAGCAGCCCTGGAGTACCAAACACTGAAGCTTTCTTT; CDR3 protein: CASSPGVPNTEAFF
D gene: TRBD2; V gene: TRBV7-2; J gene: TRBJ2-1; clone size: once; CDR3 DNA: TGTGCCAGCAGCAAAGGGGGAGGGACTAGAGGCAATGAGCAGTTCTTC; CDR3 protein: CASSKGGGTRGNEQFF
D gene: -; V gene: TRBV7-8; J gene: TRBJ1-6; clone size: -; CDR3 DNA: TGTGCCAGCAGCCAGCCTACCTGGGACACCAGCTCCTATAATTCACCCCTCCACTTT; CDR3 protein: CASSQPTWDTSSYNSPLHF
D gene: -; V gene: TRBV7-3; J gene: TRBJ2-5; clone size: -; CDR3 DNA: TGTGCCAGCAGCTTAAAGGTAGGCAGGGAGGGGGACGGGACCCAGTACTTC; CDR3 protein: CASSLKVGREGDGTQYF
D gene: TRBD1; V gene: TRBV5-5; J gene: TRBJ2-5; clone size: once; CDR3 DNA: TGTGCCAGCAGCCCAGGGGGCGCGGAGACCCAGTACTTC; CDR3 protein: CASSPGGAETQYF
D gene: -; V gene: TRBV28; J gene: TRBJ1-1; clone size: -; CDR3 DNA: TGTGCCACCCTAGGGACAAACACTGAAGCTTTCTTT; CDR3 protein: CATLGTNTEAFF
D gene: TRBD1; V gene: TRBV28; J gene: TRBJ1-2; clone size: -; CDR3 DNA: TGTGCCAGCAGCCCCGGACAGGTCGAAGGCTACACCTTC; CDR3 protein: CASSPGQVEGYTF
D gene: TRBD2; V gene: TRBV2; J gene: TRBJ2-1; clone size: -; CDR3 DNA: TGTGCCAGCCCCCGGACTAGCGGGGGGGTGAGGGGTGAGCAGTTCTTC; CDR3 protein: CASPRTSGGVRGEQFF
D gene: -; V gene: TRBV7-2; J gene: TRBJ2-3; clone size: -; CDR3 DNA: TGTGCCAGCAGCCCGGGACACCCGGACGATACGCAGTATTTT; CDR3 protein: CASSPGHPDDTQYF
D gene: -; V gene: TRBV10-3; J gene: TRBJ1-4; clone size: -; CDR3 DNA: TGTGCCATCAGTGAGCAGGCAGCTAATGAAAAACTGTTTTTT; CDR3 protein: CAISEQAANEKLFF
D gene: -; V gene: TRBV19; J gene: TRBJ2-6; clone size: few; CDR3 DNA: TGTGCCAGTAGTAGACAGGGAGGTGGGGCCAACGTCCTGACTTTC; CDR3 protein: CASSRQGGGANVLTF
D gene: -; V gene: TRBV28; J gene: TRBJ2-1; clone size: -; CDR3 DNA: TGTGCCAGCAGTTCAAGCAGGGCTAATGAGCAGTTCTTC; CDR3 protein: CASSSSRANEQFF
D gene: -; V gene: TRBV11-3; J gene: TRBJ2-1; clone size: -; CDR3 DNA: TGTGCCAGCAGTCCCGACGGGTCCTACAATGAGCAGTTCTTC; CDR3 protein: CASSPDGSYNEQFF
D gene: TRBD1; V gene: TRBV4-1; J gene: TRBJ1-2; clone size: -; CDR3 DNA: TGCGCCAGCGCGGGGATCGGGACAGCTAACTATGGCTACACCTTC; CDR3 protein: CASAGIGTANYGYTF
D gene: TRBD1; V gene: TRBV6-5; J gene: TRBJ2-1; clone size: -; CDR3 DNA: TGTGCCAGCATAGGGGCGGACAGGGACAATGAGCAGTTCTTC; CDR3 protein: CASIGADRDNEQFF
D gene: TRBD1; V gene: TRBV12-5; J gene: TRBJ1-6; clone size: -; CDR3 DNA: TGTGCTAGTGGTTTGATCGGACAGGCGAATTCACCCCTCCACTTT; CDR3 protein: CASGLIGQANSPLHF
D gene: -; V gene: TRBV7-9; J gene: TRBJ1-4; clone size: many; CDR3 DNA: TGTGCCAGCAGCTTAGATGCGGCCTTGGGTGAAAAACTGTTTTTT; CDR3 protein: CASSLDAALGEKLFF
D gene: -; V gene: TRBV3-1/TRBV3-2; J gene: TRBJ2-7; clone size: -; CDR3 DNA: TGTGCCAGCAGCCAAGATAGTGGGGCCCCCTTTATATACGAGCAGTACTTC; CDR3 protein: CASSQDSGAPFIYEQYF
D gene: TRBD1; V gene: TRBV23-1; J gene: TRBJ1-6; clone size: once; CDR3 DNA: TGCGCCAGCAGTCAATCGACAGGGAATTCACCCCTCCACTTT; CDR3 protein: CASSQSTGNSPLHF
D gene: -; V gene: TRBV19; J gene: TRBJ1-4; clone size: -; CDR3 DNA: TGTGCCAGTAGCCTAAATGAAAAACTGTTTTTT; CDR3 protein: CASSLNEKLFF
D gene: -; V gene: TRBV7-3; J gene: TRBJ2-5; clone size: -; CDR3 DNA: TGTGCCAGCAGCTTATCCCAGGGTGAGACCCAGTACTTC; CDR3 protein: CASSLSQGETQYF
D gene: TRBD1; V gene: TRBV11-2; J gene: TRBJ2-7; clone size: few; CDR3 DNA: TGTGCCAGCAGCTGGGACAGAATGTCCTACGAGCAGTACTTC; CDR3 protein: CASSWDRMSYEQYF
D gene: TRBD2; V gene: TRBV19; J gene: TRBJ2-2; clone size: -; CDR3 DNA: TGTGCCAGTAGTCGGGAGGGAAGGGGCGTGTTGGCCGGGGAGCTGTTTTTT; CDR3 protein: CASSREGRGVLAGELFF
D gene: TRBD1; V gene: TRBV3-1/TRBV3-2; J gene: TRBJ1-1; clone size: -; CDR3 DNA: TGTGCCAGCAGCCCGACAGGGCAAAAAGCTTTCTTT; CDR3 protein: CASSPTGQKAFF
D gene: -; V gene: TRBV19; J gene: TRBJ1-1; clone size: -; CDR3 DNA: TGTGCCAGACAGGGAGGGCCTGAAGCTTTCTTT; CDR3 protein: CARQGGPEAFF